This T cell receptor (beta chain) was sequenced for a study of blood T cell repertoires in COVID-19. As for the study in general: Italy, Spain and the United States were the sources of the convalescent and acute COVID-19 samples. T cells, B-cell-depleted T cells, or PBMCs provided the cDNA or gDNA that served as material.

Original data processing: Scientists estimated how many nucleated cells there were by amplifying reference gene primers. Clones were read by immunoSEQ multiplex PCR, and TCRdb kept only the in-frame ones, dropping some. V, J and clone size reflect that table, while D and trimming were determined from the DNA. The top ten clones hold about 6.2% of a sample with around 70,000 clones, less than 85% of them seen once. CDR3 length: 14 residues. Per germline, CDR1 LGHDT and CDR2 YNNKEL (reference sequence). The V gene lost 6 bases and the J gene lost 9 bases, with 20 bases spanning the gap. The sequence was collected from a man aged 55-75 years with acute or convalescent COVID-19. The sequenced sample was peripheral blood. The chain uses TRBV3-1 (or the pseudogene TRBV3-2) and TRBJ1-2; TRBD1 might be the D (5 bases). This chain's CDR3 is CASSISGGKPSYTF. For the CDR3, the DNA is TGTGCCAGCAGTATATCGGGGGGGAAGCCTAGCTACACCTTC.